Listed below are T cell receptor beta chains from one sample, sequenced in a study of T cells in Graves' hyperthyroidism and ophthalmopathy. TCRdb used MiXCR to reprocess the multiplex PCR reads, holding one entry per CDR3 protein. The sample records around 450,000 distinct CDR3 sequences, approximately 15% being singletons. The material sequenced was blood. The receptors stem from a woman under 30 with Graves' hyperthyroidism. The CDR3 runs from the conserved cysteine through the conserved F or W. Fields, in order: clone size, J gene, V gene, D gene, CDR3 DNA, CDR3 protein. A D gene is named only where the DNA matches it firmly. The listing skips clone size in some rows; elsewhere it reads once, few, many or a size class.

few,TRBJ2-5,TRBV5-1,TRBD1,TGCGCCAGCAGCTTGGGCGCGACAGGGGGGCGAGAGACCCAGTACTTC,CASSLGATGGRETQYF
many,TRBJ1-5,TRBV10-1,-,TGCGCCAGCCTTTTGAGCATGGGGGTCAGGCAGGGAGAAAGTCAGCCCCAGCATTTT,CASLLSMGVRQGESQPQHF
-,TRBJ2-7,TRBV6-2/TRBV6-3,-,TGTGCCAGCAGCCTCATCGGGACTCGCAACGAGCGGTACTTC,CASSLIGTRNERYF
many,TRBJ2-1,TRBV5-1,-,TGCGCCAGCAGCTGGGGACATCCCTCCTACAATGAGCAGTTCTTC,CASSWGHPSYNEQFF
few,TRBJ2-3,TRBV5-8,TRBD2,TGTGCCAGCAGCTTGGGCCCCTCACTAGCGGGAGTCTCTAGCACAGATACGCAGTATTTT,CASSLGPSLAGVSSTDTQYF
many,TRBJ2-2,TRBV7-9,-,TGTGCCAGCAGCCCTTGGACAGCGAACACCGGGGAGCTGTTTTTT,CASSPWTANTGELFF
many,TRBJ1-1,TRBV6-6,-,TGTGCCAGCAGTTACACTACTGCACAGGGAGGAGCTGAAGCTTTCTTT,CASSYTTAQGGAEAFF
many,TRBJ2-7,TRBV2,-,TGTGCCAGCAGTGAGAGCCAGCCCTACGAGCAGTACTTC,CASSESQPYEQYF
few,TRBJ1-4,TRBV4-1,TRBD1,TGCGCCAGCAGCCAGACAGGGTTGAATGAAAAACTGTTTTTT,CASSQTGLNEKLFF
many,TRBJ2-5,TRBV6-2/TRBV6-3,-,TGTGCCGGACAAATGAGCGTTCTTGGAGAGACCCAGTACTTC,CAGQMSVLGETQYF
many,TRBJ1-1,TRBV6-2/TRBV6-3,TRBD1,TGTGCCAGCAGCCCGGACAGGGAGTGGGCTGAAGCTTTCTTT,CASSPDREWAEAFF
few,TRBJ2-5,TRBV10-3,-,TGTGCCATCAGTGAGACAGGGTTGGGGGAGACCCAGTACTTC,CAISETGLGETQYF
many,TRBJ2-1,TRBV5-1,-,TGCGCCAGCAGCTTGACTGGGAGTAGCGATGAGCAGTTCTTC,CASSLTGSSDEQFF
many,TRBJ2-5,TRBV14,TRBD2,TGCGCCAGCAGCCGGAGACTAGCGGGAGTGGAGACCCAGTACTTC,CASSRRLAGVETQYF
many,TRBJ2-1,TRBV11-2,TRBD1,TGTGCCAGCAGCCCGGGCCATGCACAGGGGTTTGAGCAGTTCTTC,CASSPGHAQGFEQFF
many,TRBJ2-1,TRBV28,-,TGTGCCAGCAGTTTGGTCCCCTCCTACAATGAGCAGTTCTTC,CASSLVPSYNEQFF
-,TRBJ2-1,TRBV6-1,-,TGTGCCAGCACGTATCGGGCCTCCTACAATGAGCAGTTCTTC,CASTYRASYNEQFF
-,TRBJ2-5,TRBV15,-,TGTGCCACCAGCAGAGATCGGGCCAGTCAAGAGACCCAGTACTTC,CATSRDRASQETQYF
many,TRBJ1-4,TRBV3-1,TRBD1,TGTGCCAGCAGCGCCAGGGGGGGAGAAAAACTGTTTTTT,CASSARGGEKLFF
-,TRBJ2-2,TRBV20-1,-,TGCAGTGCTAGAGGGGGAGTAACGAACACCGGGGAGCTGTTTTTT,CSARGGVTNTGELFF
-,TRBJ2-2,TRBV4-1,-,TGCGCCAGCAGCCAAGATACCCCCGGCCTCACCGGGGAGCTGTTTTTT,CASSQDTPGLTGELFF
many,TRBJ1-2,TRBV20-1,-,TGCAGTGCTGCCTCCTTCAATGGGAGCTATGGCTACACCTTC,CSAASFNGSYGYTF
once,TRBJ2-1,TRBV28,TRBD2,TGTGCCAGCAGTTTATCACTAGCGGGAGAGTTTGAGCAGTTCTTC,CASSLSLAGEFEQFF
many,TRBJ2-7,TRBV6-5,-,TGTGCCAGCAGTTACTCGGAGCAGGGCTACGAGCAGTACTTC,CASSYSEQGYEQYF
many,TRBJ1-2,TRBV5-8,-,TGTGCCAGCAGCTTGGTCGGCCCCCCCTATGGCTACACCTTC,CASSLVGPPYGYTF
-,TRBJ2-1,TRBV29-1,TRBD2,TGCAGCGTTGAAGCCTCGGGACTAGCGGGAGTCGGCCCCTACAATGAGCAGTTCTTC,CSVEASGLAGVGPYNEQFF
few,TRBJ2-7,TRBV6-2/TRBV6-3,-,TGTGCCAGCAGTCGTAGCGGTTCCTACGAGCAGTACTTC,CASSRSGSYEQYF
-,TRBJ2-1,TRBV18,-,TGTGCCAGCTCAGATCAGGGGAGCTCCTACAATGAGCAGTTCTTC,CASSDQGSSYNEQFF
many,TRBJ2-1,TRBV20-1,TRBD1,TGCAGTGCTTGGGACAGGGTATCTATCGATGAGCAGTTCTTC,CSAWDRVSIDEQFF
-,TRBJ2-3,TRBV5-1,TRBD1,TGCGCCAGCAGCTCGGGACAGGGCAGTTCGGATACGCAGTATTTT,CASSSGQGSSDTQYF
many,TRBJ2-6,TRBV12-3/TRBV12-4,-,TGTGCCAGCAGTTCTGGCAACTCTGGGGCCAACGTCCTGACTTTC,CASSSGNSGANVLTF
few,TRBJ1-1,TRBV10-2,-,TGCGCCAGCATACGAGGAGAGAACACTGAAGCTTTCTTT,CASIRGENTEAFF
many,TRBJ2-7,TRBV12-3/TRBV12-4,-,TGTGCCAGCAGTTACGACCCCGCCTACGAGCAGTACTTC,CASSYDPAYEQYF
-,TRBJ2-7,TRBV6-1,-,TGTGCCAGCAGTTATTCCGGAACAGGGCAAGTCGAGCAGTACTTC,CASSYSGTGQVEQYF
few,TRBJ2-5,TRBV5-6,TRBD2,TGTGCCAGCACCCATAGCGGGATCCAAGAGACCCAGTACTTC,CASTHSGIQETQYF
many,TRBJ2-3,TRBV28,TRBD2,TGTGCCAGTGGGTTGGGGTTTAAAGCGGGAGGATCTTTGCAGGATACAGATACGCAGTATTTT,CASGLGFKAGGSLQDTDTQYF
many,TRBJ1-1,TRBV20-1,-,TGCAGTGCTAGGGGGGGAGTTTCAAAGAACACTGAAGCTTTCTTT,CSARGGVSKNTEAFF
many,TRBJ1-2,TRBV6-2/TRBV6-3,-,TGTGCCAGCAGTTACAGAGCGAACTATGGCTACACCTTC,CASSYRANYGYTF
-,TRBJ2-1,TRBV4-3,TRBD1,TGCGCCAGCAGCCAGGAGGGACAGGGGGCGAGGGGGGAGCAGTTCTTC,CASSQEGQGARGEQFF
many,TRBJ1-6,TRBV27,TRBD1,TGTGCCACCAACCGTGGGACAGGGGGTAATTCACCCCTCCACTTT,CATNRGTGGNSPLHF
few,TRBJ2-2,TRBV4-3,-,TGCGCCAGCAGCCAAAGACAGACCGGGGAGCTGTTTTTT,CASSQRQTGELFF